This record looks at one T cell receptor beta chain sequence and its context. No antigen is known for it. The data stem from a study of OX40 agonist ivuxolimab in advanced cancers. Study-wide points: Average numbers of expanded clones were greater in CD8+ T cells than in CD4+. The 0.1-3.0 mg/kg partial responders had among the lowest clonal expansion. Antigen targets of the expanded peripheral T cells went undetermined.

Between the trimmed V and J ends, which lost 3 bases and 7 bases, there was a span of 12 bases. Germline CDR1 SNHLY, CDR2 FYNNEI. There are 14 residues in the CDR3. Assay: immunoSEQ multiplex PCR; the TCRdb copy retains only in-frame clones and omits some. The profile shows roughly 65,000 clones, around four fifths of them singletons. V is TRBV2 and J is TRBJ2-2; tentatively, D is TRBD1 (5 bases). This receptor was identified in an adult with an advanced solid tumor such as melanoma, head and neck, liver or kidney cancer. The input for sequencing was CD4+ or CD8+ T cells sorted from blood, taken in a trial of the OX40 agonist ivuxolimab. CDR3 region: CASSDQGLNGELFF. The DNA for the CDR3 is TGTGCCAGCAGTGACCAGGGTCTTAACGGGGAGCTGTTTTTT.